This T cell receptor (beta chain) was captured by sequencing in a study of neoadjuvant anti-PD-1 for oral cavity cancer (dated by TCRdb to the early 2020s). For the wider study: Three to four biweekly doses of nivolumab at 3 mg/kg were mostly administered to patients before curative-intent surgical resection. The parent correlative cohort had approximately twelve patients and a response rate of about 31%. Patients without progression received a fourth nivolumab dose around day 43 and underwent definitive surgical resection on days 50-56. Patients with complete response, partial response or stable disease by RECIST 1.1 were defined as responders, whereas patients with progression were defined as non-responders. The paper as a whole reports these results and caveats: Only three patients per response group were included in the TCR analyses, and larger cohorts for validation were called for by the authors. Higher pretreatment blood Treg/Th17 ratios correlated with both higher pretreatment blood TCRbeta clonality and lower post-treatment tumor TCRbeta clonality. After neoadjuvant nivolumab, T cell clonality (Gini index) in PBMCs was significantly higher in non-responders than in responders.

In regard to this clone: It lacks a known antigen. No base-level quality is on record; no much larger clone is a single base apart.

Including cysteine and phenylalanine, the CDR3 has 17 amino acids. The retained sequence is limited to the CDR3, 51 bases, with the frame set at the first base. The junction shows trimming of 1 base on V and 0 bases on J, plus 14 bases between the germline ends. CDR1 is given as MGHDK and CDR2 as SYGVNS, both from the germline V gene. PBMC libraries used mostly approximately 500 ng of input genomic DNA for deep sequencing, with six replicates per sample. TCRbeta libraries were prepared with the immunoSEQ hsTCRbeta kit according to the manufacturer's instructions. The finished libraries were brought together in one pool at roughly 2.7 nM, which was then read using an Illumina NovaSeq 6000 S4 flow cell. The authors' pipeline ran thus. Raw data preprocessing and quality control were performed with the immunoSEQ Analyzer. The analysis was limited to productive rearrangements, and each clonotype was defined by a unique CDR3 amino acid sequence. Using the R package tcR, the researchers computed the Gini-Simpson index as their estimate of repertoire clonality. Student's t test was used to compare Gini indices, while Pearson correlation assessed associations with tumor size change. TCRdb took over this immuneACCESS table, retaining in-frame rearrangements with V and J assigned. Such tables are incomplete; in checked studies, under half of the missing clones stem from an unresolved V gene, and the remainder is unexplained. The D gene and trimming were derived from the DNA, and the V and J assignments and clone size from that table. The sample table contains around 14,000 clones; only one count was recorded for 75% of them. 2% to 2.5% of the sample lies in the top ten.

The time point label of this sample denotes: after neoadjuvant nivolumab, at surgical resection. The patients had newly diagnosed stage II-IVA oral cavity squamous cell carcinoma and had not received any prior systemic or radiation treatment. The cohort was composed of patients with HPV-negative, locally advanced oral cavity squamous cell carcinoma. Peripheral blood mononuclear cells were analyzed directly, without maintenance or expansion in culture. The samples were obtained from a longitudinal correlative study of a single-arm phase II trial testing neoadjuvant nivolumab in oral cavity squamous cell carcinoma. Subject-matched pre- and post-treatment PBMCs and tumors from three responders and three non-responders underwent genomic DNA-based TCRbeta sequencing. Peripheral blood mononuclear cells were collected before nivolumab treatment and were collected again after treatment, at the time of surgery. Genomic DNA was isolated from PBMCs using the Maxwell RSC DNA from Cells kit.

The TCR sequence derives from a person aged 35 to 85 with oral cavity squamous cell carcinoma. The sample here was PBMCs, taken after nivolumab (anti-PD-1) treatment. Rearrangement joined TRBV25-1 to TRBJ2-3; no D gene call is confident. The CDR3 in this case is CASSELGPVGSTDTQYF. The DNA sequence is given as TGTGCCAGCAGTGAATTAGGCCCAGTGGGGAGCACAGATACGCAGTATTTT.